These 11 T cell receptor beta chains were all obtained from the same sample, sequenced in a study of long-term antiretroviral therapy in people with HIV (dated by TCRdb to between 2021 and 2022). Sequencing of the TRB variable region was done with the immunoSEQ hsTCRB v3.0 assay at survey level resolution. TCRdb obtained this table from immuneACCESS and retained in-frame rearrangements with V and J assigned. These tables miss some clones; where compared with another copy, unresolved V genes account for less than half of the shortfall, and the remainder is unexplained. For this sample there are tens of thousands of clones; about nine tenths appear just once. The biggest ten clones account for about 3.9% of the sample. This specimen was unsorted PBMCs, taken 3.1 years after starting antiretroviral therapy. These receptors came from a man aged 18 to 29 with HIV.

The genes are TRBV4-1 and TRBJ1-3; no definite D call. The CDR3 loop spans 14 amino acids. Germline lookup yields CDR1 MGHRA and CDR2 YSYEKL. V gave up 2 bases and J gave up 6 bases, with 11 bases separating them. CDR3 DNA sequence: TGCGCCAGCAGCCAACCCGGACGGGAAAACACCATATATTTT. It yields the protein CASSQPGRENTIYF.

The chain recombines TRBV4-3 with TRBJ2-7; D gene ambiguous. The CDR3 runs to 17 residues. The germline V and J ends were trimmed by 2 bases and 0 bases, with 17 bases remaining between them. Germline CDR1 reads LGHNA; CDR2 reads YSLEER. CDR3 in DNA: TGCGCCAGCAGCCAAACAATGGCCAGCAGAAGCTCCTACGAGCAGTACTTC. This encodes CASSQTMASRSSYEQYF.

V is TRBV10-3 and J is TRBJ2-3; D possibly corresponds to TRBD2 (6 bases). Germline loops: CDR1 ENHRY, CDR2 SYGVKD. V lost 4 bases and J 9 bases, leaving 14 bases between the germline ends. The CDR3 contains 13 residues. CDR3 DNA: TGTGCCATCAGTGGAGTAGGGGACTCAACGCAGTATTTT. Amino acid sequence: CAISGVGDSTQYF.

The chain recombines TRBV11-1 with TRBJ1-1, with 8 bases identical to TRBD1. Germline V lookup: CDR1 SGHAT, CDR2 FQDESV (reference sequence). V trimming: 1 base; J trimming: 0 bases; junction bases outside the gene matches: 7. This CDR3 contains 17 residues. CDR3 amino acids: CASSLGAGTGLNTEAFF. For the CDR3, the DNA is TGTGCCAGCAGCTTAGGGGCCGGGACAGGTTTGAACACTGAAGCTTTCTTT.

This chain's CDR3 is CASSAQTAATYNSPLHF. The CDR3 bases are TGTGCCAGCAGCGCCCAGACCGCCGCCACATATAATTCACCCCTCCACTTT. The rearrangement links TRBV9 to TRBJ1-6; D not certain. The V end was cut by 3 bases, the J end by 4 bases, with 17 bases between. The CDR3 extends over 17 amino acids. CDR1 and CDR2 from the germline V gene are SGDLS and YYNGEE.

This clone was recorded once. The CDR3 coding sequence is TGTGCCAGCAGCCAAGTCCAAAATACGCAGTATTTT. This sequence encodes CASSQVQNTQYF. The J gene is TRBJ2-3, the V gene TRBV4-2; D is undetermined. V lost 1 base and J lost 7, with 6 bases in between. The germline gives CDR1 LGHNA, CDR2 YNFKEQ. The CDR3 sequence is 12 residues long.

The chain has TRBV29-1 and TRBJ1-2, with TRBD1 as a possible D gene (5 bases). With 4 bases removed from V and 6 bases from J, the gap between germline ends came to 6 bases. The CDR3 runs 10 residues. Germline CDR1 reads SQVTM; CDR2 reads ANQGSEA. CDR3 in amino acids: CSVGGNGYTF. The CDR3 DNA reads as TGCAGCGTTGGGGGGAATGGCTACACCTTC.

This chain connects TRBV4-3 to TRBJ2-7; possibly TRBD2 for D (6 bases). The V gene's germline CDR1 is LGHNA and CDR2 YSLEER. This CDR3 has 14 amino acids. V lost 1 base to trimming and J lost 7 bases, with 14 bases between them. The DNA of the CDR3 is TGCGCCAGCAGCCAAGTGGTGAGGGCGGGGGAGCAGTACTTC. Its protein is CASSQVVRAGEQYF.

The genes are TRBV30 and TRBJ2-7, with D uncertain. With 5 bases removed from V and 3 bases from J, the gap between germline ends came to 8 bases. The CDR3 is 11 amino acids. CDR1 GTSNPN and CDR2 SVGIG come from the germline V gene (reference sequence). The chain's CDR3 is CAWSDLYEQYF. CDR3 nucleotide sequence: TGTGCCTGGTCCGACCTCTACGAGCAGTACTTC.

V and J are TRBV6-5 and TRBJ2-3, with D perhaps matching TRBD1 (6 bases). The CDR3 loop spans 15 amino acids. In germline, CDR1 is MNHEY, CDR2 SVGAGI. The V and J ends lost 6 bases and 6 bases respectively, with 19 bases between them. The CDR3 sequence: CASRTGRGTGDTQYF. The CDR3, as DNA: TGTGCCAGCAGAACGGGTAGGGGGACGGGGGATACGCAGTATTTT.

In this sample, this clone turned up once. V is TRBV19 and J is TRBJ1-2; D remains ambiguous. Trimming pared 7 bases from V and 2 bases from J, leaving 5 bases between. CDR3 length: 11 amino acids. Germline assignment: CDR1 LNHDA and CDR2 SQIVND (reference sequence). The CDR3 bases are TGTGCCAGTAACCAGAACTATGGCTACACCTTC. Its translation: CASNQNYGYTF.